A selection of T cell receptor beta chains follows, all from one sample in a study of human T cells and chemical hapten exposure. TCRdb analysed the RACE reads with MiXCR anew, one entry per CDR3 protein. In the table there are roughly 120,000 distinct CDR3 sequences, around 13% of which are singletons. The sample was whole blood, taken in connection with sensitization to the hapten diphenylcyclopropenone (DPC). Receptors were obtained from a man aged 18-30 years with alopecia areata. Some clones in this sample may be carry-over from other donors' samples. CDR3s include the opening cysteine and the closing phenylalanine or tryptophan. The D gene is left open where the match is weak. Clone sizes are given selectively: once, few, many, or a class where the clone is expanded.

v_gene	d_gene	abundance	j_gene	CDR3aa	CDR3nt
TRBV3-1	-	-	TRBJ2-1	CASRIRQGRDNEQFF	TGTGCCAGCAGGATTAGACAGGGGAGGGACAATGAGCAGTTCTTC
TRBV11-2	-	few	TRBJ2-3	CASSLDPTGAGTDTQYF	TGTGCCAGCAGCTTAGATCCCACGGGGGCCGGCACAGATACGCAGTATTTT
TRBV7-3	-	few	TRBJ1-1	CASSLTFQNTEAFF	TGTGCCAGCAGCTTAACGTTTCAGAACACTGAAGCTTTCTTT
TRBV7-9	TRBD1	few	TRBJ1-1	CASSLYPTGAETEAFF	TGTGCCAGCAGCTTATACCCGACAGGGGCGGAAACTGAAGCTTTCTTT
TRBV11-2	TRBD2	many	TRBJ2-1	CASSEVSGGPNEQFF	TGTGCCAGCAGCGAGGTTAGCGGGGGGCCCAATGAGCAGTTCTTC
TRBV20-1	TRBD2	many	TRBJ2-7	CSARVGLAGDEQYF	TGCAGTGCTAGAGTAGGCCTAGCGGGGGATGAGCAGTACTTC
TRBV7-2	TRBD1	many	TRBJ1-1	CASSFRQGNTEAFF	TGTGCCAGCAGCTTTAGACAGGGGAACACTGAAGCTTTCTTT
TRBV19	TRBD1	-	TRBJ2-3	CASSNRGAPDTQYF	TGTGCCAGTAGTAACAGGGGCGCACCAGATACGCAGTATTTT
TRBV3-1	-	-	TRBJ1-3	CASSQEVGARGNTIYF	TGTGCCAGCAGCCAAGAAGTCGGGGCGCGTGGAAACACCATATATTTT
TRBV4-3	-	-	TRBJ1-4	CASSQVGAWGAQSRKKLFF	TGCGCCAGCAGCCAAGTTGGCGCCTGGGGGGCGCAGTCCAGGAAAAAACTGTTTTTT
TRBV18	TRBD1	-	TRBJ1-6	CASSQGQGNSPLHF	TGTGCCAGCTCACAGGGACAGGGAAATTCACCCCTCCACTTT
TRBV7-9	TRBD1	-	TRBJ1-6	CASSQGQGISPLHF	TGTGCCAGCAGCCAAGGACAGGGGATTTCACCCCTCCACTTT
TRBV5-1	-	-	TRBJ1-1	CASSVNRVEIAEAFF	TGCGCCAGCAGCGTAAACAGGGTGGAGATCGCTGAAGCTTTCTTT
TRBV7-3	-	-	TRBJ2-6	CASSFLGAGANVLTF	TGTGCCAGCAGCTTTTTGGGGGCTGGGGCCAACGTCCTGACTTTC
TRBV20-1	-	-	TRBJ2-3	CSASDGVGSDTQYF	TGCAGTGCTAGCGACGGGGTCGGCTCAGATACGCAGTATTTT
TRBV7-9	-	many	TRBJ1-1	CASRIKAGTVDTEAFF	TGTGCCAGCAGAATAAAGGCAGGGACGGTGGACACTGAAGCTTTCTTT
TRBV9	TRBD2	-	TRBJ2-1	CASSTLLAARYNEQFF	TGTGCCAGCAGCACCTTACTAGCGGCCCGGTACAATGAGCAGTTCTTC
TRBV28	-	-	TRBJ2-5	CASSLIETQYF	TGTGCCAGCAGTTTGATAGAGACCCAGTACTTC
TRBV5-6	-	many	TRBJ1-2	CASSSGAASFYGYTF	TGTGCCAGCAGCTCAGGCGCCGCTTCCTTCTATGGCTACACCTTC
TRBV24-1	TRBD1	-	TRBJ2-3	CATSERQGTSTDTQYF	TGTGCCACCAGTGAACGACAGGGGACTAGCACAGATACGCAGTATTTT
TRBV6-6	-	-	TRBJ1-1	CASRLGRLKGDTEAFF	TGTGCCAGCAGACTTGGACGGCTCAAGGGGGACACTGAAGCTTTCTTT
TRBV5-1	-	few	TRBJ2-7	CASSWDGPYEQYF	TGCGCCAGCAGCTGGGACGGCCCCTACGAGCAGTACTTC
TRBV6-2/TRBV6-3	-	few	TRBJ2-6	CASRPDGANVLTF	TGTGCCAGCAGACCGGATGGGGCCAACGTCCTGACTTTC
TRBV20-1	-	many	TRBJ2-3	CSGARTDTQYF	TGCAGTGGGGCGCGCACAGATACGCAGTATTTT
TRBV7-9	-	-	TRBJ1-1	CASIVTPNTEAFF	TGTGCCAGCATAGTGACTCCGAACACTGAAGCTTTCTTT
TRBV29-1	TRBD1	few	TRBJ2-2	CSVQGGGPNTGELFF	TGCAGCGTTCAAGGGGGCGGTCCGAACACCGGGGAGCTGTTTTTT
TRBV6-5	-	-	TRBJ1-2	CASSYSSEGVSGYTF	TGTGCCAGCAGTTACTCGAGTGAGGGGGTAAGCGGCTACACCTTC
TRBV29-1	-	few	TRBJ2-5	CSVEDPVQEETQYF	TGCAGCGTTGAAGATCCGGTACAGGAAGAGACCCAGTACTTC
TRBV7-3	TRBD2	-	TRBJ2-5	CASSLGLALEPQYF	TGTGCCAGCAGCTTAGGACTAGCGTTGGAGCCCCAGTACTTC
TRBV27	TRBD1	-	TRBJ1-4	CASSLGRLGGTANEKLFF	TGTGCCAGCAGTTTAGGTCGTTTAGGCGGGACAGCCAATGAAAAACTGTTTTTT
TRBV28	-	-	TRBJ2-2	CASIGRNTGELFF	TGTGCCAGCATTGGGAGGAACACCGGGGAGCTGTTTTTT
TRBV11-2	TRBD1	-	TRBJ2-7	CASSLIQGVTLGEQYF	TGTGCCAGCAGCTTAATACAGGGGGTTACCTTAGGGGAGCAGTACTTC
TRBV4-1	TRBD1	many	TRBJ1-1	CASSLGQGEGTEAFF	TGCGCCAGCAGCCTGGGACAGGGTGAGGGCACTGAAGCTTTCTTT
TRBV6-6	-	-	TRBJ2-5	CASSYAGQSETQYF	TGTGCCAGCAGTTACGCCGGACAGTCGGAGACCCAGTACTTC
TRBV18	TRBD1	many	TRBJ1-5	CASSGTGVGNQPQHF	TGTGCCAGCTCAGGGACAGGGGTTGGCAATCAGCCCCAGCATTTT
TRBV6-2/TRBV6-3	TRBD1	-	TRBJ2-1	CASSATGARPNEQFF	TGTGCCAGCAGCGCTACAGGGGCCCGGCCCAATGAGCAGTTCTTC
TRBV7-8	-	few	TRBJ1-1	CASSVTGLDTEAFF	TGTGCCAGCAGCGTCACAGGGCTGGACACTGAAGCTTTCTTT
TRBV5-5	-	few	TRBJ2-3	CASSLEPGRTQYF	TGTGCCAGCAGCTTGGAACCGGGACGTACGCAGTATTTT
TRBV7-6	TRBD1	-	TRBJ2-7	CASSWQGDEQYF	TGTGCCAGCAGCTGGCAGGGGGACGAGCAGTACTTC
TRBV7-2	-	few	TRBJ2-2	CASSRSRGRTGELFF	TGTGCCAGCAGCAGGAGCAGGGGACGCACCGGGGAGCTGTTTTTT
TRBV14	-	many	TRBJ1-1	CASSHKGNTEAFF	TGTGCCAGCAGCCACAAAGGGAACACTGAAGCTTTCTTT
TRBV7-9	-	few	TRBJ1-6	CASSGISPLHF	TGTGCCAGCAGCGGGATTTCACCCCTCCACTTT
TRBV7-3	-	-	TRBJ1-1	CASSSDSGGKAFF	TGTGCCAGCAGCTCTGATTCCGGGGGGAAAGCTTTCTTT
TRBV18	-	many	TRBJ2-5	CASSPPTRTETQYF	TGTGCCAGCTCACCACCAACCCGGACTGAGACCCAGTACTTC
TRBV7-2	-	-	TRBJ1-5	CASSLDPPAQHF	TGTGCCAGCAGCTTAGATCCCCCAGCCCAGCATTTT
TRBV20-1	TRBD1	many	TRBJ1-5	CSAPGQGNQPQHF	TGCAGTGCTCCGGGACAGGGAAATCAGCCCCAGCATTTT
TRBV10-3	-	once	TRBJ2-1	CAISESTRSNEQFF	TGTGCCATCAGTGAGTCGACTCGTAGCAATGAGCAGTTCTTC
TRBV7-3	TRBD1	few	TRBJ1-1	CASSSLGQVESEAFF	TGTGCCAGCAGCTCCTTAGGACAGGTCGAGTCCGAAGCTTTCTTT
TRBV7-8	TRBD1	-	TRBJ2-4	CASSLRDRDGIQYF	TGTGCCAGCAGCCTAAGGGACAGGGATGGCATTCAGTACTTC
TRBV11-2	-	few	TRBJ1-2	CASSSVGGSNYGYTF	TGTGCCAGCAGTTCAGTGGGGGGATCTAACTATGGCTACACCTTC
TRBV29-1	-	-	TRBJ2-1	CSAQGPSSYNEQFF	TGCAGCGCTCAGGGGCCCTCCTCCTACAATGAGCAGTTCTTC
TRBV29-1	TRBD1	-	TRBJ2-2	CSVGRQGSNTGELFF	TGCAGCGTCGGACGACAGGGCTCGAACACCGGGGAGCTGTTTTTT
TRBV7-2	TRBD1	-	TRBJ2-3	CASSAGTGRDTQYF	TGTGCCAGCAGCGCCGGGACAGGGCGAGATACGCAGTATTTT
TRBV12-3/TRBV12-4	-	few	TRBJ2-5	CASRHPLDQETQYF	TGTGCCAGCAGGCATCCTCTGGACCAAGAGACCCAGTACTTC
TRBV7-2	TRBD1	few	TRBJ1-5	CASSLRGQGNQPQHF	TGTGCCAGCAGCTTAAGGGGACAGGGAAATCAGCCCCAGCATTTT
TRBV5-1	TRBD1	-	TRBJ2-3	CASSGQGVSADTQYF	TGCGCCAGCAGCGGACAGGGGGTATCCGCAGATACGCAGTATTTT
TRBV2	TRBD2	few	TRBJ2-1	CASRGTGTSGQRPTYNEQFF	TGTGCCAGCAGGGGTACCGGGACTAGCGGGCAACGACCCACCTACAATGAGCAGTTCTTC
TRBV19	-	-	TRBJ1-5	CASSSLDGGADQPQHF	TGTGCCAGTAGTTCCTTAGATGGGGGAGCAGATCAGCCCCAGCATTTT